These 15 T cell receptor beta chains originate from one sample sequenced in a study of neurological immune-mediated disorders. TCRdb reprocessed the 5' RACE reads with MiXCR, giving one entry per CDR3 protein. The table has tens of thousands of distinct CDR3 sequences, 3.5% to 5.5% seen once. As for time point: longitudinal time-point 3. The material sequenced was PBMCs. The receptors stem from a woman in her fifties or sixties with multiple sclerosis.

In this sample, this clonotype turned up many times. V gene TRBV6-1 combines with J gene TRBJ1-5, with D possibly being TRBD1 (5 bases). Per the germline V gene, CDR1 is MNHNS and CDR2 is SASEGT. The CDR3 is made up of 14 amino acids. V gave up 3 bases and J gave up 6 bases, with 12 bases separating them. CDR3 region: CASSDLQVFQPQHF. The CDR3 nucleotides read TGTGCCAGCAGTGACCTACAGGTATTTCAGCCCCAGCATTTT.

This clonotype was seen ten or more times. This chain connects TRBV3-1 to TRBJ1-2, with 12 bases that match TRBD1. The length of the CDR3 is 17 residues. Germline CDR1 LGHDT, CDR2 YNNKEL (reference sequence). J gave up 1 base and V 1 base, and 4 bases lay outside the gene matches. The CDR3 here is CASSQGGQGASNYGYTF. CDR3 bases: TGTGCCAGCAGCCAAGGGGGACAGGGGGCGAGTAACTATGGCTACACCTTC.

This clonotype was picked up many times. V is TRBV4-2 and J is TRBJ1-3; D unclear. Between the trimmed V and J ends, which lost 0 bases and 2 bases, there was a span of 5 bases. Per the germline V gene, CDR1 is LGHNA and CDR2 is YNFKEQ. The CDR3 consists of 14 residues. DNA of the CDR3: TGTGCCAGCAGCCAAGATTTTCCTGGAAACACCATATATTTT. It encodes CASSQDFPGNTIYF.

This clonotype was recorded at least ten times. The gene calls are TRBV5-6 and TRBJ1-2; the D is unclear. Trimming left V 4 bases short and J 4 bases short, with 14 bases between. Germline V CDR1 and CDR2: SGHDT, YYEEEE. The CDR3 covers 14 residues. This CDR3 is CASSPNGPGYGYTF. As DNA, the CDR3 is TGTGCCAGCAGCCCTAACGGACCCGGCTATGGCTACACCTTC.

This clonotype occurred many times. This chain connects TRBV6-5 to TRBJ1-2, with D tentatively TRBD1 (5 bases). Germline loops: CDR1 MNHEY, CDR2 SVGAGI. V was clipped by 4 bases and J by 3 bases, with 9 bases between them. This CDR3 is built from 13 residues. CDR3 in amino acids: CASSSGRDYGYTF. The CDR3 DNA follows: TGTGCCAGCAGTTCCGGCAGGGACTATGGCTACACCTTC.

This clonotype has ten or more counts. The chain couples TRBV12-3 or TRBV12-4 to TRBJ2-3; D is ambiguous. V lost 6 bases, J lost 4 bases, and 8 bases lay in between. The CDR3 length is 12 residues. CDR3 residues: CASSRVADTQYF. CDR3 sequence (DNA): TGTGCCAGCAGCCGGGTTGCAGATACGCAGTATTTT.

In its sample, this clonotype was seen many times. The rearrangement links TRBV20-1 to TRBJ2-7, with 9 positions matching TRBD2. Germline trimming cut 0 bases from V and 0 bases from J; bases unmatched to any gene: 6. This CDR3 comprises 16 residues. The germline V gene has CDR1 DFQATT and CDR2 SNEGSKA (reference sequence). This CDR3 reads CSARDLAGTLSYEQYF. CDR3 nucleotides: TGCAGTGCTAGAGATCTAGCGGGGACACTCTCCTACGAGCAGTACTTC.

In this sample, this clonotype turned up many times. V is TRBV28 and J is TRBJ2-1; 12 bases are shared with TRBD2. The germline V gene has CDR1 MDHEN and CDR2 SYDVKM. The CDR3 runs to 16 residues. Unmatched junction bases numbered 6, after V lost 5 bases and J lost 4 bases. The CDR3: CASSRPTSGGYNEQFF. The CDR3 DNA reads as TGTGCCAGCAGTCGGCCGACTAGCGGGGGATACAATGAGCAGTTCTTC.

The chain's CDR3 is CASSPRQGANWEAFF. The CDR3 DNA sequence: TGCGCCAGCAGTCCCAGACAGGGGGCTAATTGGGAAGCTTTCTTT. V and J are TRBV10-1 and TRBJ1-1; 10 nucleotides agree with TRBD1. V dropped 5 bases and J dropped 8; count of bases not matched to a gene: 11. The CDR3 consists of 15 residues. Germline CDR1 is WNHNN and CDR2 is SYGVQD (reference sequence).

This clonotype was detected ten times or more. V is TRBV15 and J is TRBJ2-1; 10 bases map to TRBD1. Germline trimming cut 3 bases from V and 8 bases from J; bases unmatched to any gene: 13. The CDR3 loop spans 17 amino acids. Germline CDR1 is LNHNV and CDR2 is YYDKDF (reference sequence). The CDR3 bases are TGTGCCACCAGCAGGGGATCCGGGACAGGGGTGGGGGATGAGCAGTTCTTC. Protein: CATSRGSGTGVGDEQFF.

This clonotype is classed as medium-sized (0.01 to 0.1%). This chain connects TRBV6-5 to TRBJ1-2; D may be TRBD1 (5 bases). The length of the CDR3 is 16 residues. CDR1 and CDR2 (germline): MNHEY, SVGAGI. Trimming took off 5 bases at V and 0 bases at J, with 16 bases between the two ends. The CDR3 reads CASSRGLGGANYGYTF. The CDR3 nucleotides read TGTGCCAGCAGTCGGGGACTTGGGGGAGCTAACTATGGCTACACCTTC.

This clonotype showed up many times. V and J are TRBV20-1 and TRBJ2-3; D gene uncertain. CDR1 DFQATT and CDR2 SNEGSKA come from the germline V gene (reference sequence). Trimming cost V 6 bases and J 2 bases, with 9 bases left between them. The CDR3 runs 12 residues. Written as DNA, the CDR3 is TGCAGTGCCCCGTGGGTCACAGATACGCAGTATTTT. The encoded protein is CSAPWVTDTQYF.

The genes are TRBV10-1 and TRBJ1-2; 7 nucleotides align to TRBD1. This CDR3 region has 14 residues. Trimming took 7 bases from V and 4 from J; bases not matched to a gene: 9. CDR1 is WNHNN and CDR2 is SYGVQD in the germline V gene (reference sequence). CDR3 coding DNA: TGCGCCAGCATGTCCCGACAGGGTCCCTATGGCTACACCTTC. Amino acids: CASMSRQGPYGYTF.

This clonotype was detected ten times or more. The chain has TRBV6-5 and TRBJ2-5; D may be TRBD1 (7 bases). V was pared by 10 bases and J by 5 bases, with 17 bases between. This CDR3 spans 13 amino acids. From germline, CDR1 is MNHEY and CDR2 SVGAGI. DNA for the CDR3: TGTGCCACCTCGACACAGGGGAGGGAGACCCAGTACTTC. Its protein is CATSTQGRETQYF.

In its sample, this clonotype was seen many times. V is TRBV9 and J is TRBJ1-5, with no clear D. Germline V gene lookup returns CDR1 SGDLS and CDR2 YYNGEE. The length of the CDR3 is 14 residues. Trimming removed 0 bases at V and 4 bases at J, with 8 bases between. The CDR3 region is CASSVDDGNQPQHF. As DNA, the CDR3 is TGTGCCAGCAGCGTAGACGACGGGAATCAGCCCCAGCATTTT.